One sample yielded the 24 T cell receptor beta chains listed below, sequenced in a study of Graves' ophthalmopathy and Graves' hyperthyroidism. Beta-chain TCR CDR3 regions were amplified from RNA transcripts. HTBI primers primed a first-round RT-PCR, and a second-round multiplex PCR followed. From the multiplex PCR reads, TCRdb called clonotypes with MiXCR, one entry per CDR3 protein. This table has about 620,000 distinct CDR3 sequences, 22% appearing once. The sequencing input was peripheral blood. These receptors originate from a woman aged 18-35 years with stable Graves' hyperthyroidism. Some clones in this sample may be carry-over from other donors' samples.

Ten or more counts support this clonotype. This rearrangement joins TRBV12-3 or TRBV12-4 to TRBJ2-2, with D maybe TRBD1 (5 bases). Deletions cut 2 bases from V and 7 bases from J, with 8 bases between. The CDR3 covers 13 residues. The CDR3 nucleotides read TGTGCCAGCAGTTTACAGGGTGGCGGGGAGCTGTTTTTT. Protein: CASSLQGGGELFF.

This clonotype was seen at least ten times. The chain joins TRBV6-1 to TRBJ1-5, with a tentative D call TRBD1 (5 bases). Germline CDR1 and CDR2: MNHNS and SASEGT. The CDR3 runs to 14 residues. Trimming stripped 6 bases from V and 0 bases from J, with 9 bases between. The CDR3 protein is CASRNRFSNQPQHF. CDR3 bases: TGTGCCAGCAGGAACAGGTTTAGCAATCAGCCCCAGCATTTT.

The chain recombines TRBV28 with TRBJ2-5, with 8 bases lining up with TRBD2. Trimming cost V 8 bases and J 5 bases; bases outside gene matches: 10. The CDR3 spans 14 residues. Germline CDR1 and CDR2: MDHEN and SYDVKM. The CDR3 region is CASPPAGEGETQYF. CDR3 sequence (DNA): TGTGCCAGCCCCCCAGCGGGGGAAGGGGAGACCCAGTACTTC.

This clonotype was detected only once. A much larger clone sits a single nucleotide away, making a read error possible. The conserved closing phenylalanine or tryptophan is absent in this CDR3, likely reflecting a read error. The CDR3 DNA reads as TGTGCCAGCAGTTTACTCACCGGGGAGCTGTTTCTT. Amino acids: CASSLLTGELFL. The rearrangement uses TRBV28 and TRBJ2-2; D remains unclear. Germline V gene lookup returns CDR1 MDHEN and CDR2 SYDVKM. CDR3 length: 12 residues. Deletions cut 2 bases from V and 4 bases from J, with 2 bases between.

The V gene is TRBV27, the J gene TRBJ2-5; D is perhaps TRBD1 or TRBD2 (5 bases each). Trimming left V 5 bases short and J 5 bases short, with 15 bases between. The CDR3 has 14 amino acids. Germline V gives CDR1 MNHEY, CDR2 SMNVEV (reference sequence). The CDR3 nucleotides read TGTGCCAGCAGTCGGAACAGAGGGGAGGAGACCCAGTACTTC. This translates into CASSRNRGEETQYF.

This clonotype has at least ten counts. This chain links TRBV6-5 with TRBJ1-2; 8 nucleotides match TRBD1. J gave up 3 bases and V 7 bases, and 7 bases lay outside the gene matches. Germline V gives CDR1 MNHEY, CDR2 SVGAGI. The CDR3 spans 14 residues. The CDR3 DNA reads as TGTGCCAGCACAACAGGGGGGAAAGACTATGGCTACACCTTC. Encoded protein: CASTTGGKDYGYTF.

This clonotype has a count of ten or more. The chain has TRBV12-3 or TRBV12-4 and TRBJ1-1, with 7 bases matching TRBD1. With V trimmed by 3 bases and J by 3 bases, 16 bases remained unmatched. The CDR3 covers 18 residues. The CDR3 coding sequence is TGTGCCAGCAGTTTCAGTAGACAGGGCCGCGCTTACGACACTGAAGCTTTCTTT. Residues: CASSFSRQGRAYDTEAFF.

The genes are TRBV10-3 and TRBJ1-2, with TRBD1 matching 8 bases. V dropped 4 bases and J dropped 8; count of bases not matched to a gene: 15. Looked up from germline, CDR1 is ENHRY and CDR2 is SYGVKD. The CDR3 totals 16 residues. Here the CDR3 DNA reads TGTGCCATCAGTGCCAACTTCGGGACAGGCCGCGAGGGCTACACCTTC. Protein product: CAISANFGTGREGYTF.

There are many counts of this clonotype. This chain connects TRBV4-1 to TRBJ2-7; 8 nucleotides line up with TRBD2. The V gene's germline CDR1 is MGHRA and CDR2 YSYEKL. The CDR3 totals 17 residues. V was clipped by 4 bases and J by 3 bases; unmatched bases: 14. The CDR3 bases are TGCGCCAGCAGCCCTGGACTAGCTGGACTTTTAAACTACGAGCAGTACTTC. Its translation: CASSPGLAGLLNYEQYF.

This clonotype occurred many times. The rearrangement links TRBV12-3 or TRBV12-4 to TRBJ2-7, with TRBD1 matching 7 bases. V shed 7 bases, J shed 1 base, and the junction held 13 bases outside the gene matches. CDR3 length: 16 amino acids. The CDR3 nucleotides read TGTGCCAGCACTCTTGGGGACAGCTTCCCTTCCTACGAGCAGTACTTC. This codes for CASTLGDSFPSYEQYF.

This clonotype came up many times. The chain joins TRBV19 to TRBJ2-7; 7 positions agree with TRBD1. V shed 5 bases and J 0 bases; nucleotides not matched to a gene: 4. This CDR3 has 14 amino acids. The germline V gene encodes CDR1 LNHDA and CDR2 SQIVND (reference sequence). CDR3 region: CASSVRDSSYEQYF. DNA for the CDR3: TGTGCCAGTAGTGTACGGGACAGCTCCTACGAGCAGTACTTC.

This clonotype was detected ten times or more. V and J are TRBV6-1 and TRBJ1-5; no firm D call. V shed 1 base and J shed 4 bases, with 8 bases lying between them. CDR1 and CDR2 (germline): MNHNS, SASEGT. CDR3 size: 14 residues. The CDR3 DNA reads TGTGCCAGCAGTGAAGGAAGAAGGAATCAGCCCCAGCATTTT. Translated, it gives CASSEGRRNQPQHF.

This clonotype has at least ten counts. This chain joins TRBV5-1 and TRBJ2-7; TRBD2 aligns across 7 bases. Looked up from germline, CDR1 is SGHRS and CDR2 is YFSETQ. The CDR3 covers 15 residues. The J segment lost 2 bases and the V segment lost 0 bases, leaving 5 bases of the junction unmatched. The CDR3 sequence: CASSLEPGTTYEQYF. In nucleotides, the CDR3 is TGCGCCAGCAGCTTGGAACCCGGGACTACCTACGAGCAGTACTTC. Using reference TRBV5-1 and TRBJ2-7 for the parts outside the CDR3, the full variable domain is KAGVTQTPRYLIKTRGQQVTLSCSPISGHRSVSWYQQTPGQGLQFLFEYFSETQRNKGNFPGRFSGRQFSNSRSEMNVSTLELGDSALYLCASSLEPGTTYEQYFGPGTRLTVT.

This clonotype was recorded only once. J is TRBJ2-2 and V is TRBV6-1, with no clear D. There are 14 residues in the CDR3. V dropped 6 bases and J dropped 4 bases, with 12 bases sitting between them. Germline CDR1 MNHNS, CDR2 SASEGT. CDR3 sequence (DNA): TGTGCCAGCAGGGTAGTCCTATTCACCGGGGAGCTGTTTTTT. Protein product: CASRVVLFTGELFF.

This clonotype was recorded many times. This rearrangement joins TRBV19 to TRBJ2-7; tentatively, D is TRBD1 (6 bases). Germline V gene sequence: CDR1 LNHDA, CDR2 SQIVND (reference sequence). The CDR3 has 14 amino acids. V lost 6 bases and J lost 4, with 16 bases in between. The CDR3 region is CASREAGTPYEQYF. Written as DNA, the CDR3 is TGTGCCAGTAGGGAAGCCGGGACACCTTACGAGCAGTACTTC.

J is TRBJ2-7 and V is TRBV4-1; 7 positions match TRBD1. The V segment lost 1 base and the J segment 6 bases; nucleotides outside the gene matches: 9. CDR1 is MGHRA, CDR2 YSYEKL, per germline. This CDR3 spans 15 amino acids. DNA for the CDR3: TGCGCCAGCAGCCAAGGATACAGGGGTCCATCCGAGCAGTACTTC. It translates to CASSQGYRGPSEQYF.

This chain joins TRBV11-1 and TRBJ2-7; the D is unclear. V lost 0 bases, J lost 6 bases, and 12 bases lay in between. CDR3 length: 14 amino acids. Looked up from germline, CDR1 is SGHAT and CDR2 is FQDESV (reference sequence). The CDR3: CASSLAAGPLEQYF. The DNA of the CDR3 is TGTGCCAGCAGCTTAGCCGCAGGTCCACTCGAGCAGTACTTC.

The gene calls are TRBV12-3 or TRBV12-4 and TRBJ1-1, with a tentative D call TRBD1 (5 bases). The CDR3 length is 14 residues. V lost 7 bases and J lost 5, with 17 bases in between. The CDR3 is CASTLQAFETEAFF. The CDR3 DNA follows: TGTGCCAGCACTCTACAGGCGTTTGAGACTGAAGCTTTCTTT.

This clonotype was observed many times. Written as DNA, the CDR3 is TGTGCCAGCAGCGTAGGAGGGCAGGGCCATCAGCCCCAGCATTTT. It yields the protein CASSVGGQGHQPQHF. The V gene is TRBV9, the J gene TRBJ1-5, with D possibly matching TRBD1 (5 bases). CDR1 and CDR2 from the germline V gene are SGDLS and YYNGEE. Trimming shortened V by 0 bases and J by 5 bases, and 12 bases separated the two germline ends. This CDR3 is 15 amino acids long.

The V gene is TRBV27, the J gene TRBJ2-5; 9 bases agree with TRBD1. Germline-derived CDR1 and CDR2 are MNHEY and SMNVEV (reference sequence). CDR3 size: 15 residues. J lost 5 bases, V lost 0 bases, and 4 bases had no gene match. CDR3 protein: CASSLSGQGFETQYF. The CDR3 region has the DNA TGTGCCAGCAGTTTATCGGGACAGGGTTTTGAGACCCAGTACTTC.

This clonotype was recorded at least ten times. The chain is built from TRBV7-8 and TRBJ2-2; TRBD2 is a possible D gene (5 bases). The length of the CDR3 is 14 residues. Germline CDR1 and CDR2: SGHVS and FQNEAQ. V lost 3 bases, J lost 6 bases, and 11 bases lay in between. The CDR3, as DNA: TGTGCCAGCAGCTTGGGGTCCGGGGCCGGGGAGCTGTTTTTT. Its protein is CASSLGSGAGELFF.

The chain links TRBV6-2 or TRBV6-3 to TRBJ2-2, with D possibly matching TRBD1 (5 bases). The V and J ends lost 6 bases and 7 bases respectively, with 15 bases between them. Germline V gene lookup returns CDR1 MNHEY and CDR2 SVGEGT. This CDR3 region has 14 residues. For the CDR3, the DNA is TGTGCCAGCAGCCTCCCCTCAGGGCTCGGGGAGCTGTTTTTT. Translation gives CASSLPSGLGELFF.

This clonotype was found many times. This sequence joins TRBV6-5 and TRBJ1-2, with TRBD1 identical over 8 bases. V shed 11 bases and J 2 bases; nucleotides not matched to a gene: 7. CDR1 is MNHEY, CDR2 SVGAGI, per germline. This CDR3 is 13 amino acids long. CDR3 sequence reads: CAVQGAGNYGYTF. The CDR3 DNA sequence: TGTGCCGTTCAGGGGGCGGGAAACTATGGCTACACCTTC.

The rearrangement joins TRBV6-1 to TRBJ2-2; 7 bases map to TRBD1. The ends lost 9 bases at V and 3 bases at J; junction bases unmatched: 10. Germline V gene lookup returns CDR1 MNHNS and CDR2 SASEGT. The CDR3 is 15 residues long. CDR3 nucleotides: TGTGCCAGGGCCGACAGGGTTGAGGACACCGGGGAGCTGTTTTTT. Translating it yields CARADRVEDTGELFF.